The source of this TCR beta chain is a study of neurological immune-mediated disorders. The wider study: A relapsing-remitting course was seen in about 90% of the roughly 35 multiple sclerosis patients and a secondary progressive course in 3.

MiXCR, applied by TCRdb to the 5' RACE reads, yields one record per CDR3 protein. Of 40,000 or so distinct CDR3 sequences in the sample, roughly 2.5% were seen once. This clonotype was picked up many times. This CDR3 region has 15 residues. Trimming took 6 bases from V and 2 from J, leaving 16 bases between them. Germline assignment: CDR1 MDHEN and CDR2 SYDVKM. The chain is built from TRBV28 and TRBJ1-2; D not certain. The receptor was derived from a man aged 25 to 45 with multiple sclerosis. Material for sequencing was PBMCs. The CDR3 here is CASSSRATVNYGYTF. The CDR3 coding sequence is TGTGCCAGCAGCTCCCGAGCGACGGTGAACTATGGCTACACCTTC.